This is a list of T cell receptor beta chains from one sample in a study of T cell responses to AZD1222 COVID-19 vaccine. The assay was immunoSEQ multiplex PCR, and TCRdb's table has in-frame clones only and misses some. The table has 95,000 to 150,000 clones, about 92% seen once. Sequenced material: peripheral blood, taken on day 0 of AZD1222 vaccination. The source of these receptors is an adult in good health. CDR3s include the opening cysteine and the closing phenylalanine or tryptophan. D genes are given only for firm matches. Clone size is shown for a subset of rows, as once, few, many or a class of expanded clone.

D: .
J: TRBJ1-4
V: TRBV12-3/TRBV12-4
size: .
DNA: TGTGCCAGCAGTTCAACGGAGATTGGAAAACTGTTTTTT
CDR3: CASSSTEIGKLFF

D: .
J: TRBJ1-1
V: TRBV2
size: .
DNA: TGTGCCAGCCCACGACCCCAGAACACTGAAGCTTTCTTT
CDR3: CASPRPQNTEAFF

D: .
J: TRBJ1-1
V: TRBV6-2/TRBV6-3
size: .
DNA: TGTGCCAGCAGTTACCCAGAACAGGGGAACACTGAAGCTTTCTTT
CDR3: CASSYPEQGNTEAFF

D: TRBD1
J: TRBJ1-2
V: TRBV9
size: .
DNA: TGTGCCAGCAGCCCCGAACCGGGACAGGGGAACTATGGCTACACCTTC
CDR3: CASSPEPGQGNYGYTF

D: TRBD2
J: TRBJ2-1
V: TRBV7-2
size: .
DNA: TGTGCCAGCAGCTCACTAGCGGGAAGGTCCTACAATGAGCAGTTCTTC
CDR3: CASSSLAGRSYNEQFF

D: TRBD1
J: TRBJ2-7
V: TRBV11-3
size: few
DNA: TGTGCCAGCAGCTGCCGGGACAGGGCGGTGCACGAGCAGTACTTC
CDR3: CASSCRDRAVHEQYF

D: .
J: TRBJ1-2
V: TRBV30
size: .
DNA: TGTGCCTGGAGTGTCAGATATGGCTACACCTTC
CDR3: CAWSVRYGYTF

D: .
J: TRBJ2-7
V: TRBV2
size: .
DNA: TGTGCCAGCAGTTTCGGCCTCTACGAGCAGTACTTC
CDR3: CASSFGLYEQYF

D: .
J: TRBJ2-7
V: TRBV30
size: .
DNA: TGTGCCTGGAGTTTACGACAGGCCCTTTCCTACGAGCAGTACTTC
CDR3: CAWSLRQALSYEQYF

D: .
J: TRBJ1-4
V: TRBV25-1
size: .
DNA: TGTGCCAGCAGGAAGACAGGAACTAATGAAAAACTGTTTTTT
CDR3: CASRKTGTNEKLFF

D: .
J: TRBJ2-1
V: TRBV14
size: .
DNA: TGTGCCAGCAGCCAAGCACAGGAGACTTACAATGAGCAGTTCTTC
CDR3: CASSQAQETYNEQFF

D: TRBD1
J: TRBJ2-1
V: TRBV5-1
size: once
DNA: TGCGCCAGCAGCTTGCTGGGGACAGAATACAATGAGCAGTTCTTC
CDR3: CASSLLGTEYNEQFF

D: TRBD1
J: TRBJ1-2
V: TRBV5-3
size: .
DNA: TGTGCCAGAAGCGGGACAGAGATCAACTATGGCTACACCTTC
CDR3: CARSGTEINYGYTF

D: TRBD2
J: TRBJ2-2
V: TRBV4-3
size: .
DNA: TGCGCCAGCAGCCAAGGGGGAGGGCGGAACACCGGGGAGCTGTTTTTT
CDR3: CASSQGGGRNTGELFF

D: TRBD1
J: TRBJ1-6
V: TRBV5-6
size: .
DNA: TGTGCCAGCAGCGGTGACAGGGGGGATAATTCACCCCTCCACTTT
CDR3: CASSGDRGDNSPLHF

D: .
J: TRBJ2-1
V: TRBV5-1
size: .
DNA: TGCGCCAGCAGCTTGGGGCTAGGGGTTAGCTACAATGAGCAGTTCTTC
CDR3: CASSLGLGVSYNEQFF

D: .
J: TRBJ1-2
V: TRBV29-1
size: .
DNA: TGCAGCGTTCGCGGGGATGGATATGGCTACACCTTC
CDR3: CSVRGDGYGYTF

D: .
J: TRBJ1-2
V: TRBV9
size: .
DNA: TGTGCCAGCAGCGTCGCAAGCCATGGCTACACCTTC
CDR3: CASSVASHGYTF

D: TRBD1
J: TRBJ2-2
V: TRBV2
size: .
DNA: TGTGCCAGCAGAGGGGACAGGGTGACCGGGGAGCTGTTTTTT
CDR3: CASRGDRVTGELFF

D: TRBD1
J: TRBJ2-7
V: TRBV10-1
size: .
DNA: TGCGCCAGCAGTGAAATACAGGGGGACGAGCAGTACTTC
CDR3: CASSEIQGDEQYF

D: TRBD2
J: TRBJ2-7
V: TRBV7-2
size: once
DNA: TGTGCCAGCAGCTTACTGGCGGGGGGGCCGTACGAGCAGTACTTC
CDR3: CASSLLAGGPYEQYF

D: TRBD2
J: TRBJ2-3
V: TRBV6-4
size: once
DNA: TGTGCCAGCAGTGAAAGAACGGGGGGTGCAGATACGCAGTATTTT
CDR3: CASSERTGGADTQYF

D: .
J: TRBJ1-3
V: TRBV19
size: .
DNA: TGTGCCAGTAGTCCGACCTCTGGAAACACCATATATTTT
CDR3: CASSPTSGNTIYF

D: TRBD2
J: TRBJ2-3
V: TRBV25-1
size: .
DNA: TGTGCCAGCAGTAACCCACTAGCGGGGGGCACAGATACGCAGTATTTT
CDR3: CASSNPLAGGTDTQYF

D: TRBD1
J: TRBJ1-3
V: TRBV3-1/TRBV3-2
size: once
DNA: TGTGCCAGCACTTCCCTCGGACAGGACTCTGGAAACACCATATATTTT
CDR3: CASTSLGQDSGNTIYF